The source of this T cell receptor (beta chain) is a study of cytomegalovirus exposure and HLA in healthy donors. About the research overall: Later, an analysis reported that the roughly 120 validation repertoires had used the same platform as the approximately 600 first-cohort repertoires.

Repertoires were generated with immunoSEQ multiplex PCR, while TCRdb's copy carries only in-frame clones and drops some. The sample lists 120,000 or so clones, more than 70% occurring once. Note on this clone: The antigen is undetermined.

The germline gives CDR1 MNHEY, CDR2 SMNVEV (reference sequence). The CDR3 covers 15 residues. With V trimmed by 6 bases and J by 2 bases, 2 bases remained unmatched. Study results and caveats: It was reported that the classifier diagnosed cytomegalovirus status with high specificity and sensitivity in both the original and validation cohorts.

This sequence originates from a man younger than 30 in good health and CMV-seronegative. The sequenced sample consisted of PBMCs. The V and J genes are TRBV27 and TRBJ2-2; TRBD2 aligns across 11 bases. In DNA, the CDR3 is TGTGCCAGCAGACTAGCGGGGGCCAACACCGGGGAGCTGTTTTTT. Protein sequence: CASRLAGANTGELFF.